This T cell receptor beta chain emerged from a study of blood T cell repertoires in COVID-19. Study-level information: PBMCs, B-cell-depleted T cells, or T cells provided the cDNA or gDNA that made up the material.

The CDR3 length is 15 residues. The V gene lost 0 bases and the J gene lost 12 bases, with 21 bases spanning the gap. Per the germline V gene, CDR1 is MGHRA and CDR2 is YSYEKL. The protocol was immunoSEQ multiplex PCR, while the TCRdb copy is restricted to in-frame clones and leaves out a portion. The repertoire has over 20,000 clones, about four fifths of them found once; the top ten carry around a third. Source material: peripheral blood. The sequence derives from a human donor in a cohort sampled during active COVID-19. This chain links TRBV4-1 with TRBJ2-7; D perhaps matches TRBD2 (5 bases). As DNA, the CDR3 is TGCGCCAGCAGCCAAGACCAAACCGCACTAGGAGGTCTGTACTTC. This encodes CASSQDQTALGGLYF.